This T cell receptor (beta chain) appears in the sequencing data of a study of blood T cell repertoires in COVID-19. In the study's own analysis: Amplification with reference gene primers provided the estimates of nucleated cell counts. The assay was immunoSEQ multiplex PCR, and TCRdb's table has in-frame clones only and misses some. V and J calls plus clone size are reproduced from that table; the DNA served to infer D and trimming. The sample lists fewer than 350,000 clones; about 76% were seen once. V dropped 4 bases and J dropped 5; count of bases not matched to a gene: 11. The length of the CDR3 is 16 residues. Germline values: CDR1 SNHLY, CDR2 FYNNEI.

This chain joins TRBV2 and TRBJ2-1, with 7 bases matching TRBD1. This clonotype was obtained from a woman aged 55 to 70 with active or convalescent COVID-19. Specimen: peripheral blood. The CDR3 loop is CASSGDSGGRDNEQFF. CDR3 nucleotide sequence: TGTGCCAGCAGTGGGGACAGCGGAGGAAGGGACAATGAGCAGTTCTTC.